This T cell receptor beta chain was captured by sequencing in a study of blood T cell repertoires in COVID-19. Across the study: Sources were T cells, B-cell-depleted T cells, or PBMCs; the material itself was cDNA or gDNA.

As processed by the authors: Amplification from reference gene primers served as the basis for estimated nucleated cell counts. The repertoire was sequenced with immunoSEQ multiplex PCR; TCRdb's copy has only in-frame clones and lacks some. For V, J and clone size, that table is used; D and trimming come from the DNA. This table holds approximately 250,000 clones, roughly 88% found once. CDR1 is MNHEY, CDR2 SVGAGI, per germline. The CDR3 sequence is 14 residues long. V dropped 6 bases and J dropped 1 base, with 10 bases sitting between them. This receptor was taken from a woman aged 40 to 49 who had been exposed to COVID-19. Sequencing was done on a sample of PBMCs or T cells enriched from blood (not recorded which). V gene TRBV6-5 combines with J gene TRBJ1-3; TRBD1 is a possible D gene (6 bases). In DNA, the CDR3 is TGTGCCAGCAGGAAGGGGGAATCTGGAAACACCATATATTTT. Translating it yields CASRKGESGNTIYF.